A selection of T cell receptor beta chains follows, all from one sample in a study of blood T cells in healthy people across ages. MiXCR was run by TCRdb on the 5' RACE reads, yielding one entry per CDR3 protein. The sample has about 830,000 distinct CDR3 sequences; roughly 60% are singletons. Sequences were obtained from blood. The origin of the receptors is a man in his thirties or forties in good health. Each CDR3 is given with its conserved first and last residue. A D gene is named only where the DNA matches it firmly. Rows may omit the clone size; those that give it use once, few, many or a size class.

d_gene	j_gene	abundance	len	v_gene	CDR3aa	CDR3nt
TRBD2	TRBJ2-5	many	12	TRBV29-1	CSVRLAGETQYF	TGCAGCGTTCGACTAGCGGGAGAGACCCAGTACTTC
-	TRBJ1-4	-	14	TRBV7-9	CASSLAPGLGKLFF	TGTGCCAGCAGCTTAGCCCCGGGATTAGGAAAACTGTTTTTT
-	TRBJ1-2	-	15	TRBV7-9	CASSLPGHSSYGYTF	TGTGCCAGCAGTTTACCGGGACACAGCTCCTATGGCTACACCTTC
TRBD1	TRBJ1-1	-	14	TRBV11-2	CASSLGQGGTEAFF	TGTGCCAGCAGCCTGGGACAGGGGGGCACTGAAGCTTTCTTT
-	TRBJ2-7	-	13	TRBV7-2	CASSASLLSLRYF	TGTGCCAGCAGCGCCTCCCTACTATCACTTAGGTACTTC
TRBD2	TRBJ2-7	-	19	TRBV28	CASSFHPERLAGPPYEQYF	TGTGCCAGCAGTTTCCATCCCGAGAGACTAGCGGGACCACCCTACGAGCAGTACTTC
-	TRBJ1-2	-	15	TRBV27	CASSLRRGEAYGYTF	TGTGCCAGCAGTTTAAGGAGGGGCGAGGCCTATGGCTACACCTTC
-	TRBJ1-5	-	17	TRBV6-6	CASSPPRRSYSNQPQHF	TGTGCCAGCAGTCCCCCCCGTAGGTCCTATAGCAATCAGCCCCAGCATTTT
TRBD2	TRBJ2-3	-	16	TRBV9	CASSEVAGGITDTQYF	TGTGCCAGCAGCGAAGTAGCGGGGGGAATCACAGATACGCAGTATTTT
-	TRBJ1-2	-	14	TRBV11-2	CASSPTGTREGYTF	TGTGCCAGCAGCCCAACCGGGACAAGGGAGGGCTACACCTTC
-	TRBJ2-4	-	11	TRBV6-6	CASMDFHIQYF	TGTGCCAGCATGGACTTCCACATTCAGTACTTC
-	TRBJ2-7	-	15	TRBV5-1	CASSPYEARGDEQYF	TGCGCCAGCAGCCCCTACGAGGCCAGGGGCGACGAGCAGTACTTC
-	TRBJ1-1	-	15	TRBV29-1	CSVTPQSGPNTEAFF	TGCAGCGTAACTCCCCAGTCTGGGCCCAACACCGAAGCTTTCTTT
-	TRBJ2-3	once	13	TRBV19	CASSISVTDTQYF	TGTGCCAGTAGTATTTCGGTGACAGATACGCAGTATTTT
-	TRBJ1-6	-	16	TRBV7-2	CASSPVPSSYNSPLHF	TGTGCCAGCAGCCCAGTGCCGAGCTCCTATAATTCACCCCTCCACTTT
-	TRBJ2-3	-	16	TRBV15	CATSRGFDKSTDTQYF	TGTGCCACCAGCAGAGGGTTCGATAAGAGCACAGATACGCAGTATTTT
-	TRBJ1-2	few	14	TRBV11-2	CASSGIGTRDGYTF	TGTGCCAGCAGCGGAATCGGGACGAGGGATGGCTACACCTTC
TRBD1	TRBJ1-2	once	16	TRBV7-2	CASSLETGVANYGYTF	TGTGCCAGCAGCTTAGAGACAGGGGTAGCTAACTATGGCTACACCTTC
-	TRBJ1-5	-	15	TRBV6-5	CASSYAGRTDQPQHF	TGTGCCAGCAGTTACGCAGGGCGAACGGATCAGCCCCAGCATTTT
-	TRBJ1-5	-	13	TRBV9	CASSVEEDQPQHF	TGTGCCAGCAGCGTAGAAGAGGATCAGCCCCAGCATTTT
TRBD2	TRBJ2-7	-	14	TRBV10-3	CAITRTSGTQEQYF	TGTGCCATCACGAGGACTAGCGGGACTCAAGAGCAGTACTTC
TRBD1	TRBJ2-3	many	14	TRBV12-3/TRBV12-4	CASSFRGRADTQYF	TGTGCCAGCAGTTTCAGGGGGAGAGCAGATACGCAGTATTTT
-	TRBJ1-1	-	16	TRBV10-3	CAISEIQLGRNTEAFF	TGTGCCATCAGTGAGATACAGCTTGGTAGGAACACTGAAGCTTTCTTT
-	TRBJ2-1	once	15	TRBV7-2	CASSLRYGPYNEQFF	TGTGCCAGCAGCTTAAGGTATGGGCCATACAATGAGCAGTTCTTC
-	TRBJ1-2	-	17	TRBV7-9	CASSLLGANPQGHGYTF	TGTGCCAGCAGCTTATTGGGAGCAAATCCACAGGGACATGGCTACACCTTC
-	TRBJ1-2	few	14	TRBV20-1	CSARDPTRFDGYTF	TGCAGTGCTAGAGATCCTACACGCTTTGATGGCTACACCTTC
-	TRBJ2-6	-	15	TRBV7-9	CASSPPRSGANVLTF	TGTGCCAGCAGCCCCCCCCGGAGTGGGGCCAACGTCCTGACTTTC
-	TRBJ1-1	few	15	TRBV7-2	CASSLDRVVIAEAFF	TGTGCCAGCAGCTTAGACAGGGTGGTAATAGCTGAAGCTTTCTTT
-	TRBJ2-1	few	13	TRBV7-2	CASRSGTYNEQFF	TGTGCCAGCAGGTCGGGAACCTACAATGAGCAGTTCTTC
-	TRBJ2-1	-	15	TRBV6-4	CASSPDGVDSRKQFF	TGTGCCAGCAGCCCCGACGGGGTTGATTCGCGGAAGCAGTTCTTC
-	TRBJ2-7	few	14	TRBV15	CATSRKTDYYEQYF	TGTGCCACCAGCAGGAAGACAGATTACTACGAGCAGTACTTC
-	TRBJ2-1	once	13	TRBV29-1	CSAYPRDKGEQFF	TGCAGCGCTTACCCCAGAGATAAGGGGGAGCAGTTCTTC
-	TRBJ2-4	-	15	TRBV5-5	CASSLEGTTKNIQYF	TGTGCCAGCAGCTTGGAGGGGACAACCAAAAACATTCAGTACTTC